This T cell receptor beta chain was obtained from a study of T cells after yellow fever vaccination. This clonotype has ten or more counts. What it recognizes is unknown. General study results and limits: Some clonotypes were seen in both the CD4 and the CD8 compartments. These made up a small share and likely arose from convergent recombination. Abundant clonotypes from the bulk population could contaminate FACS-sorted repertoires. Most primary-vaccination clones recurred post-booster (roughly 96% CD4, around 86% CD8).

Synthesis of TCR cDNA relied on 5'RACE template switching, which attached a universal primer site and UMIs. TCRdb re-derived calls from the 5' RACE reads in MiXCR, one entry per CDR3 protein. Seen here are 150,000 to 200,000 distinct CDR3 sequences, around 7.3% observed once, and the top ten hold approximately 2.5%. Germline V gene data show CDR1 as SGHAT and CDR2 as FQNNGV. V gave up 1 base and J gave up 4 bases, with 11 bases separating them. The CDR3 has 16 residues. The chain employs TRBV11-2 and TRBJ2-6; D is ambiguous. The sequence came from a man aged 18 to 29 who received the YFV17D yellow fever vaccine. The sequencing used CD4+ T cells sorted from PBMCs, collected 5 days after the first yellow fever vaccination. The CDR3 DNA sequence: TGTGCCAGCAGCTTAGGAATCGTGAAAGGGGCCAACGTCCTGACTTTC. Residues: CASSLGIVKGANVLTF.